The present T cell receptor beta chain was sequenced within a study of cytomegalovirus exposure and HLA in healthy donors. Use of 60 Vbeta and 13 Jbeta primers characterized the PCR. This table comes from immunoSEQ multiplex PCR, and its TCRdb copy is limited to in-frame clones, with some not included. This sample has under 300,000 clones, with 80% to 95% found just once. Study outcomes and limitations: Sequencing depth roughly uniform across donors was assumed in presence/absence analyses.

In regard to this clone: The antigen is undetermined.

From germline, CDR1 is SGHRS and CDR2 YFSETQ. This CDR3 comprises 13 residues. V gave up 2 bases and J gave up 7 bases; unmatched junction bases: 1. The chain joins TRBV5-1 to TRBJ2-1, with 9 bases identical to TRBD1. The TCR was taken from a girl between 2 and 10 years old in good health and CMV-seronegative. Sequences were obtained from PBMCs. CDR3 bases: TGCGCCAGCAGCTTCGGACAGGGGAATGAGCAGTTCTTC. As protein: CASSFGQGNEQFF.